This passage covers 20 T cell receptor beta chains from one sample sequenced in a study of long-term antiretroviral therapy in people with HIV. Version v3.0 of the immunoSEQ assay ran at survey level. Data came from immunoSEQ multiplex PCR; TCRdb stores just in-frame clones and leaves some out. Among 25,000 to 30,000 clones listed, more than 75% were seen once. The material sequenced was unsorted PBMCs, taken 2.9 years after starting antiretroviral therapy. Receptors originate from a man between 45 and 60 years old with HIV.

The chain recombines TRBV29-1 with TRBJ1-1; no firm D call. The CDR3 has 12 amino acids. V lost 4 bases and J lost 4, with 10 bases in between. The V gene's germline CDR1 is SQVTM and CDR2 ANQGSEA. CDR3 residues: CSVGLLSTEAFF. Written as DNA, the CDR3 is TGCAGCGTTGGACTTCTGAGCACTGAAGCTTTCTTT.

The chain has TRBV10-3 and TRBJ1-2; D is uncertain. Trimming took off 3 bases at V and 6 bases at J, with 20 bases between the two ends. This CDR3 spans 16 amino acids. Germline-derived CDR1 and CDR2 are ENHRY and SYGVKD. CDR3 DNA sequence: TGTGCCATCAGTGATCCTGGAACAGTACAAGGAGATGGCTACACCTTC. It specifies CAISDPGTVQGDGYTF.

V usage is TRBV12-5 and J usage is TRBJ1-1; no firm D call. The CDR3 runs to 13 residues. V lost 7 bases and J lost 5, with 14 bases in between. The germline CDR1 and CDR2 sequences are LGHNT and FRNRAP. The CDR3 reads CASVQPPRTEAFF. In DNA form, the CDR3 reads TGTGCTAGTGTTCAGCCCCCCCGTACTGAAGCTTTCTTT.

The V call is TRBV6-5, the J call TRBJ2-4, with TRBD1 matching over 8 bases. The germline gives CDR1 MNHEY, CDR2 SVGAGI. The CDR3 spans 15 residues. Unmatched junction bases numbered 7, after V lost 7 bases and J lost 2 bases. CDR3 sequence reads: CASTETGASKNIQYF. As DNA, the CDR3 is TGTGCCAGCACAGAGACAGGGGCGTCCAAAAACATTCAGTACTTC.

V and J are TRBV11-3 and TRBJ2-5; 10 nucleotides match TRBD2. This CDR3 is built from 17 residues. The J segment lost 4 bases and the V segment lost 3 bases, leaving 11 bases of the junction unmatched. CDR1 is SGHNT, CDR2 YENEEA, per germline. The CDR3 spells CASSFGAGGPESETQYF. CDR3 DNA: TGTGCCAGCAGCTTTGGAGCGGGGGGGCCGGAATCAGAGACCCAGTACTTC.

This sequence joins TRBV6-5 and TRBJ1-1; 8 positions agree with TRBD1. The germline V gene encodes CDR1 MNHEY and CDR2 SVGAGI. The J segment lost 11 bases and the V segment lost 6 bases, leaving 11 bases of the junction unmatched. This CDR3 has 13 amino acids. The CDR3 region is CASSYDRGRLAFF. The CDR3, as DNA: TGTGCCAGCAGCTACGACAGGGGTAGACTCGCTTTCTTT.

This chain joins TRBV19 and TRBJ1-6; tentative D call: TRBD1 (6 bases). Trimming removed 7 bases at V and 2 bases at J, with 12 bases between. There are 15 residues in the CDR3. From germline, CDR1 is LNHDA and CDR2 SQIVND (reference sequence). CDR3 region: CASTPDRTYNSPLHF. Here the CDR3 DNA reads TGTGCCAGTACTCCCGACAGGACCTATAATTCACCCCTCCACTTT.

This chain connects TRBV11-2 to TRBJ1-2; perhaps TRBD1 as D (5 bases). This CDR3 contains 14 residues. Germline CDR1 reads SGHAT; CDR2 reads FQNNGV. V was shortened by 1 base and J by 8 bases, with 14 bases between the two germline ends. The CDR3 nucleotides are TGTGCCAGCAGCTTAGGGGAGACAGTAAGAGGCTACACCTTC. Translated: CASSLGETVRGYTF.

This clone was detected only a few times. The CDR3 DNA sequence: TGTGCCAGCAGTGAATTGGTGACTAGCGGGGGGAAGCAGTACTTC. It specifies CASSELVTSGGKQYF. The chain is built from TRBV6-1 and TRBJ2-7; 13 bases match TRBD2. Germline V lookup: CDR1 MNHNS, CDR2 SASEGT. The CDR3 extends over 15 amino acids. The V segment lost 2 bases and the J segment 8 bases; nucleotides outside the gene matches: 6.

V gene TRBV10-2 combines with J gene TRBJ1-1; D gene uncertain. The V end lost 7 bases, the J end lost 11 bases, and 17 bases lay between the germline ends. The CDR3 loop spans 12 amino acids. Germline V gene data show CDR1 as WSHSY and CDR2 as SAAADI. CDR3 DNA: TGCGCCAGCAAAGATTCGGGATCCGCGGCTTTCTTT. Translation: CASKDSGSAAFF.

This chain uses TRBV29-1 with TRBJ2-5; D assignment may be TRBD1 or TRBD2 (5 bases each). TRBJ2-7 explains the end of the DNA better; the J call may be wrong. Germline CDR1 reads SQVTM; CDR2 reads ANQGSEA. The length of the CDR3 is 13 residues. CDR3 DNA: TGCAGCGTTGAAATTCGGGACGTATACGAGCAGTACTTC. Protein product: CSVEIRDVYEQYF.

This chain uses TRBV29-1 with TRBJ2-7; D perhaps matches TRBD2 (6 bases). CDR3 length: 12 residues. Trimming stripped 7 bases from V and 0 bases from J, with 10 bases between. CDR1 SQVTM and CDR2 ANQGSEA come from the germline V gene. The CDR3 nucleotides are TGCAGCGCACGGAGGGGCTCCTACGAGCAGTACTTC. It specifies CSARRGSYEQYF.

The rearrangement links TRBV4-1 to TRBJ2-7; no firm D call. The CDR3 covers 15 residues. CDR1 and CDR2 from the germline V gene are MGHRA and YSYEKL. V was cut by 0 bases and J by 1 base, with 10 bases left in between. The CDR3 loop reads CASSQEFDLSYEQYF. The CDR3 DNA follows: TGCGCCAGCAGCCAAGAGTTCGACCTATCCTACGAGCAGTACTTC.

The V call is TRBV9, the J call TRBJ2-7, with 10 bases aligning to TRBD1. The CDR3 has 14 amino acids. Trimming took 0 bases from V and 6 from J; bases not matched to a gene: 3. Germline-derived CDR1 and CDR2 are SGDLS and YYNGEE. The CDR3 here is CASSVGDRGFEQYF. In DNA, the CDR3 is TGTGCCAGCAGCGTAGGGGACAGGGGTTTCGAGCAGTACTTC.

This chain uses TRBV9 with TRBJ2-2; D unclear. The CDR3 has 13 residues. Germline lookup yields CDR1 SGDLS and CDR2 YYNGEE. V was shortened by 0 bases and J by 1 base, with 1 base between the two germline ends. Written as DNA, the CDR3 is TGTGCCAGCAGCGTAGAGAACACCGGGGAGCTGTTTTTT. It specifies CASSVENTGELFF. Full variable domain (remainder filled in from reference TRBV9 and TRBJ2-2): DSGVTQTPKHLITATGQRVTLRCSPRSGDLSVYWYQQSLDQGLQFLIQYYNGEERAKGNILERFSAQQFPDLHSELNLSSLELGDSALYFCASSVENTGELFFGEGSRLTVL.

V is TRBV18 and J is TRBJ1-1; D is undetermined. The CDR3 loop spans 14 amino acids. From germline, CDR1 is KGHSH and CDR2 LQKENI. V gave up 4 bases and J gave up 7 bases, with 16 bases separating them. CDR3 protein: CASSRTITEGEAFF. CDR3 nucleotides: TGTGCCAGCTCACGAACTATAACGGAGGGTGAAGCTTTCTTT.

The chain couples TRBV19 to TRBJ1-2; D not certain. The CDR3 has 16 amino acids. CDR1 and CDR2 from the germline V gene are LNHDA and SQIVND (reference sequence). V was clipped by 1 base and J by 4 bases, with 16 bases between them. In nucleotides, the CDR3 is TGTGCCAGTAGTATAGCGGAGCCCCCGGGCGCCTATGGCTACACCTTC. This gives the protein CASSIAEPPGAYGYTF.

This clone was recorded only once. The gene calls are TRBV27 and TRBJ2-2, with D tentatively TRBD2 (5 bases). Germline V gives CDR1 MNHEY, CDR2 SMNVEV (reference sequence). CDR3 length: 14 amino acids. Trimming shortened V by 2 bases and J by 2 bases, and 6 bases separated the two germline ends. CDR3 region: CASSLTRNTGELFF. CDR3 sequence (DNA): TGTGCCAGCAGTTTAACTAGAAACACCGGGGAGCTGTTTTTT.

This clone has only one observation. The CDR3 DNA follows: TGTGCCAGCAGCACCGCACAGGGGTTGTTTGAAAAACTGTTTTTT. Translating it yields CASSTAQGLFEKLFF. The chain links TRBV9 to TRBJ1-4; 7 positions agree with TRBD1. V shed 4 bases and J 7 bases; nucleotides not matched to a gene: 10. CDR3 length: 15 amino acids. CDR1 and CDR2 (germline): SGDLS, YYNGEE.

As regards this clone: One junction end does not reproduce the germline sequence, and a read error may be involved. The rearrangement joins TRBV7-7 to TRBJ2-5; TRBD1 matches at 7 bases. This CDR3 is 13 amino acids long. Germline CDR1 is SSHAT and CDR2 is FNYEAQ (reference sequence). The CDR3: CASSHTGEETQYF. The CDR3, as DNA: TGTGCTAGCAGCCATACAGGGGAGGAGACCCAGTACTTC.